The text below deals with one T cell receptor (beta chain). Its antigen remains unknown. V was clipped by 5 bases and J by 5 bases, with 16 bases between them. The CDR3 extends over 14 amino acids. This sample is drawn from a study of early T cells in non-severe SARS-CoV-2 infection. Study-wide findings and caveats: In VDJdb matching, anti-spike CD8 responses were favored while private and CD4 specificities went missing.

TCRdb used MiXCR to reprocess the 5' RACE reads, holding one entry per CDR3 protein. The table shows tens of thousands of distinct CDR3 sequences, with almost 9% occurring only once. This receptor was taken from an adult who was a healthcare worker with PCR-confirmed SARS-CoV-2 infection or an uninfected control (not recorded which). The material sequenced was whole blood, taken at baseline. The chain carries TRBV12-3 or TRBV12-4 and TRBJ2-7; D remains ambiguous. The CDR3 here is CASSVSNGRHEQYF. CDR3 nucleotides: TGTGCCAGCAGTGTTTCCAACGGGCGCCACGAGCAGTACTTC.